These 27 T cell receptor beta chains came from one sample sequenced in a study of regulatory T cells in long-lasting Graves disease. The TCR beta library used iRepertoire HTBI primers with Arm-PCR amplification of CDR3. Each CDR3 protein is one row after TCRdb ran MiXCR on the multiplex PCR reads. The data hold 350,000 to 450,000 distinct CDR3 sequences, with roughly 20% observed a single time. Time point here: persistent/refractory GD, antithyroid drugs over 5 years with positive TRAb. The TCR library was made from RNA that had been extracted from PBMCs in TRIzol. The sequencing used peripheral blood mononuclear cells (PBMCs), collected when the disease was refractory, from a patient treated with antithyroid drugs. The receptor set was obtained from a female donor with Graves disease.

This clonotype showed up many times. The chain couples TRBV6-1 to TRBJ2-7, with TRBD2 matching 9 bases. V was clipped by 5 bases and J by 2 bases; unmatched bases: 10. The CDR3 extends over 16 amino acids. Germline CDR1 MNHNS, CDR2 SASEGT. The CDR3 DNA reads TGTGCCAGCAGTCCAAGGACTAGCGCAAAAACCTACGAGCAGTACTTC. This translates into CASSPRTSAKTYEQYF.

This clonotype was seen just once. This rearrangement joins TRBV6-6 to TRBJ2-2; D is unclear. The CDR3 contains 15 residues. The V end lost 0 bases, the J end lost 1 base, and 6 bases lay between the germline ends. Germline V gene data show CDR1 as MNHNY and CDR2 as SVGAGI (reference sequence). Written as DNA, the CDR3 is TGTGCCAGCAGTTACTCGCGCAGGAACACCGGGGAGCTGTTTTTT. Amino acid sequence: CASSYSRRNTGELFF.

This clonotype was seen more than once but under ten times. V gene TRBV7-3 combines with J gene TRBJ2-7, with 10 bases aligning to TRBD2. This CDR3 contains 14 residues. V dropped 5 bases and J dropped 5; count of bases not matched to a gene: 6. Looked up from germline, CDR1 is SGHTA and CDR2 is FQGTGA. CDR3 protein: CASSETGLANEQYF. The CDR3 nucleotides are TGTGCCAGCAGCGAAACGGGACTAGCGAACGAGCAGTACTTC. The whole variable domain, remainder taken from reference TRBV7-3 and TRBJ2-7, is GAGVSQTPSNKVTEKGKYVELRCDPISGHTALYWYRQSLGQGPEFLIYFQGTGAADDSGLPNDRFFAVRPEGSVSTLKIQRTERGDSAVYLCASSETGLANEQYFGPGTRLTVT.

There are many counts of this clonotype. CDR3 bases: TGTGCCAGCAGTCGACCGGGACAGGGGTTTCGGGAGCAGTACTTC. It is translated as CASSRPGQGFREQYF. V gene TRBV28 combines with J gene TRBJ2-7; the match to TRBD1 covers 10 bases. The V segment lost 5 bases and the J segment 7 bases; nucleotides outside the gene matches: 11. The CDR3 is 15 residues long. Germline lookup yields CDR1 MDHEN and CDR2 SYDVKM.

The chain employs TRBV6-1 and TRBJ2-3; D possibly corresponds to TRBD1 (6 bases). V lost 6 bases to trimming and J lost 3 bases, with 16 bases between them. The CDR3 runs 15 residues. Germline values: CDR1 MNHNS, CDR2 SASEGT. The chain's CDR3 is CASRPTGTGTDTQYF. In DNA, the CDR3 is TGTGCCAGCAGACCCACAGGGACCGGAACAGATACGCAGTATTTT.

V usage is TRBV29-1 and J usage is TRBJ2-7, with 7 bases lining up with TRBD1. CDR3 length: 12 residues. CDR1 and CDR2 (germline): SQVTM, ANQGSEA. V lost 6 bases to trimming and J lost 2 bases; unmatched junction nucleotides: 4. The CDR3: CSVRGTAYEQYF. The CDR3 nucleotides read TGCAGCGTCCGAGGGACAGCCTACGAGCAGTACTTC.

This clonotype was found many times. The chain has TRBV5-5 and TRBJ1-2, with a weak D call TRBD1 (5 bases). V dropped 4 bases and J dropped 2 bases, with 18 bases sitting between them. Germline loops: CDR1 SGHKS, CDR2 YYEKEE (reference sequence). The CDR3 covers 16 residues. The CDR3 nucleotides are TGTGCCAGCAGCCCCTTGGGCCGGACAAGCAACTATGGCTACACCTTC. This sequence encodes CASSPLGRTSNYGYTF.

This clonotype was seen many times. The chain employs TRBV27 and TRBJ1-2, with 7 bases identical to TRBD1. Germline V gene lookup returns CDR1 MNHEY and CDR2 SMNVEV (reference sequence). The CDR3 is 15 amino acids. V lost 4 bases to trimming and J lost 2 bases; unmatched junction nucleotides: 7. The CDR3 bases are TGTGCCAGCAGTTCTGCTTCACAGGGGAACTATGGCTACACCTTC. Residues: CASSSASQGNYGYTF.

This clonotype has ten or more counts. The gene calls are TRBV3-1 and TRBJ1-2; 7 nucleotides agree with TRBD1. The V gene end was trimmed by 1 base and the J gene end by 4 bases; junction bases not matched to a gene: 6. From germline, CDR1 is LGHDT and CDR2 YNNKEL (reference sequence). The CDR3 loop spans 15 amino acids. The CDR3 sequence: CASSQGPGTAYGYTF. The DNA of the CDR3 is TGTGCCAGCAGCCAAGGACCCGGGACAGCCTATGGCTACACCTTC.

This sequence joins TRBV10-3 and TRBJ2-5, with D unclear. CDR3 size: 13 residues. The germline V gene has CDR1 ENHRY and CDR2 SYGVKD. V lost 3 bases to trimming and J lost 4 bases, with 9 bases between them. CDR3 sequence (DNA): TGTGCCATCAGTGATGGAACACGAGAGACCCAGTACTTC. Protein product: CAISDGTRETQYF.

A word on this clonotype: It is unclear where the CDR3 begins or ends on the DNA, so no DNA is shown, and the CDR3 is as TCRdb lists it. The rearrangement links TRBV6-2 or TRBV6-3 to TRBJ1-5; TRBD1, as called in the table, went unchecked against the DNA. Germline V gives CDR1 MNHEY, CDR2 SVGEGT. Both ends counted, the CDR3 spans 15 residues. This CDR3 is CASSTSGTGHQPRHF.

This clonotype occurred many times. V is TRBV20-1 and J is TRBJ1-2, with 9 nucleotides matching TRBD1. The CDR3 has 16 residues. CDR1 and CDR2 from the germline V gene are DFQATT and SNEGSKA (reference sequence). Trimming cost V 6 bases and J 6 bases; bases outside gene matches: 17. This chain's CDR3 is CSARSSVGQGFDGYTF. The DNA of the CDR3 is TGCAGTGCCAGATCTAGCGTGGGACAGGGATTTGATGGCTACACCTTC.

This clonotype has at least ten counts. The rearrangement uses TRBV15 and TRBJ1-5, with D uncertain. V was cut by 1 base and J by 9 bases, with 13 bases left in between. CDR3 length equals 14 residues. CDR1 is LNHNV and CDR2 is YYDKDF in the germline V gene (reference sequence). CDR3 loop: CATSRGGEARPQHF. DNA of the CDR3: TGTGCCACCAGCAGAGGCGGGGAAGCGCGGCCCCAGCATTTT.

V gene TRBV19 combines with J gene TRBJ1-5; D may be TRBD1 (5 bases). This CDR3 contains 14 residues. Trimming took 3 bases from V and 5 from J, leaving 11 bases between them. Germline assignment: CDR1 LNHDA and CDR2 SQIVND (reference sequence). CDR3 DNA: TGTGCCAGTAGTATCCAAGGACAATATCAGCCCCAGCATTTT. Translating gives CASSIQGQYQPQHF. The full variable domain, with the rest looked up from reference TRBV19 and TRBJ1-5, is DGGITQSPKYLFRKEGQNVTLSCEQNLNHDAMYWYRQDPGQGLRLIYYSQIVNDFQKGDIAEGYSVSREKKESFPLTVTSAQKNPTAFYLCASSIQGQYQPQHFGDGTRLSIL.

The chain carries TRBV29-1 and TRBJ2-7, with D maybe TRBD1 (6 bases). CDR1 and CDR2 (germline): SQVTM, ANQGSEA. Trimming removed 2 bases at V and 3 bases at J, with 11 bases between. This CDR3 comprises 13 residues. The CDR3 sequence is CSVELTGGYEQYF. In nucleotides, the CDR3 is TGCAGCGTTGAATTGACAGGCGGCTACGAGCAGTACTTC.

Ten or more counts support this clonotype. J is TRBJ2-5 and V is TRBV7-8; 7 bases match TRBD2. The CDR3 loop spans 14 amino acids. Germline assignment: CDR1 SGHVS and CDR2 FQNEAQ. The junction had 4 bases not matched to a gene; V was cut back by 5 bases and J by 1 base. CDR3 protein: CASSPPSGQETQYF. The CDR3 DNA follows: TGTGCCAGCAGCCCTCCTAGCGGCCAAGAGACCCAGTACTTC. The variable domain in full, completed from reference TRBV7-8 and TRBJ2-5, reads GAGVSQSPRYKVAKRGQDVALRCDPISGHVSLFWYQQALGQGPEFLTYFQNEAQLDKSGLPSDRFFAERPEGSVSTLKIQRTQQEDSAVYLCASSPPSGQETQYFGPGTRLLVL.

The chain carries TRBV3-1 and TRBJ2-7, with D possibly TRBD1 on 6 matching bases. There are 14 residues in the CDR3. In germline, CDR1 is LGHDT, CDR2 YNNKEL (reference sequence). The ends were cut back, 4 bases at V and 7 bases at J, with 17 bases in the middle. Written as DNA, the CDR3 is TGTGCCAGCAGCCGGAACACAGGGTTCGGGGAGCAGTACTTC. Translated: CASSRNTGFGEQYF.

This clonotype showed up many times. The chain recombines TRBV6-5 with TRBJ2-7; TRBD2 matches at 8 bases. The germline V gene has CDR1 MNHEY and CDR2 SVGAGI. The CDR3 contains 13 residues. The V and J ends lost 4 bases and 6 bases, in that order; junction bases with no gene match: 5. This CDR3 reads CASSLSGSTEQYF. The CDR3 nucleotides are TGTGCCAGCAGTTTAAGCGGGAGCACCGAGCAGTACTTC.

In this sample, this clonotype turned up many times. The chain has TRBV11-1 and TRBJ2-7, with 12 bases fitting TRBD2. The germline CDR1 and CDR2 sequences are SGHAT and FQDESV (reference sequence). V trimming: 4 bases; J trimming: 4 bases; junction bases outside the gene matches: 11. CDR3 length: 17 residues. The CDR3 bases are TGTGCCAGCAGCTCCCCCCCCTCTAGCGGGGGGGTATACGAGCAGTACTTC. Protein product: CASSSPPSSGGVYEQYF. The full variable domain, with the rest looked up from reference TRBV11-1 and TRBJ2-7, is EAEVAQSPRYKITEKSQAVAFWCDPISGHATLYWYRQILGQGPELLVQFQDESVVDDSQLPKDRFSAERLKGVDSTLKIQPAELGDSAMYLCASSSPPSSGGVYEQYFGPGTRLTVT.

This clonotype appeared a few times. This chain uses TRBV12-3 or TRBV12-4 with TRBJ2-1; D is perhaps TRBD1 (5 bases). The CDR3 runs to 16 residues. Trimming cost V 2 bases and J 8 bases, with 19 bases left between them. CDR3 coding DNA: TGTGCCAGCAGTTTATACGCGCAGGGCTTTGTGGATGAGCAGTTCTTC. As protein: CASSLYAQGFVDEQFF.

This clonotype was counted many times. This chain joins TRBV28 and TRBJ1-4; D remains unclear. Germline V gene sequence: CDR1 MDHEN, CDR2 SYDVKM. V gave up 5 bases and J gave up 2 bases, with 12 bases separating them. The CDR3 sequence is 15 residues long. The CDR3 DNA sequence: TGTGCCAGCAGTCGCCCGACATCTACTAATGAAAAACTGTTTTTT. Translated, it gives CASSRPTSTNEKLFF.

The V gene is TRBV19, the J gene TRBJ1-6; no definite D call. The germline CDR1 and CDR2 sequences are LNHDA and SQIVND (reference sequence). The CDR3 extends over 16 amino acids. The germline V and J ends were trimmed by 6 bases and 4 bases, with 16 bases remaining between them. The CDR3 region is CASSPEAQSYNSPLHF. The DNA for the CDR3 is TGTGCCAGTAGCCCCGAGGCGCAGTCTTATAATTCACCCCTCCACTTT.

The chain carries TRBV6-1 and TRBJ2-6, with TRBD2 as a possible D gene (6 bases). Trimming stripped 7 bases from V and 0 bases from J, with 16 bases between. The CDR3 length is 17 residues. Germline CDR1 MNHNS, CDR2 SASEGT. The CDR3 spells CASTERGFYSGANVLTF. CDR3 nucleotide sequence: TGTGCCAGCACCGAACGGGGGTTCTACTCTGGGGCCAACGTCCTGACTTTC.

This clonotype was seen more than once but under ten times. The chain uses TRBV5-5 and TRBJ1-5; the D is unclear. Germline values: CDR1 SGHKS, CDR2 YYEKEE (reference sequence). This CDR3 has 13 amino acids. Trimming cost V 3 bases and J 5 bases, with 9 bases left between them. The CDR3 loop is CASSYEVYQPQHF. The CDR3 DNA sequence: TGTGCCAGCAGCTATGAAGTCTATCAGCCCCAGCATTTT. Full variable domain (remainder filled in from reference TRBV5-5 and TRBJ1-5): DAGVTQSPTHLIKTRGQQVTLRCSPISGHKSVSWYQQVLGQGPQFIFQYYEKEERGRGNFPDRFSARQFPNYSSELNVNALLLGDSALYLCASSYEVYQPQHFGDGTRLSIL.

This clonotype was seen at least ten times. For the CDR3, the DNA is TGTGCCAGCAGCCAACTAGCGGGGGCCTACGAGCAGTACTTC. Amino acids: CASSQLAGAYEQYF. The genes are TRBV7-2 and TRBJ2-7, with TRBD2 identical over 11 bases. The trim removed 5 bases at V and 2 bases at J, leaving 2 bases unmatched. The CDR3 sequence is 14 residues long. Germline V lookup: CDR1 SGHTA, CDR2 FQGNSA. The entire variable domain, with the rest obtained from reference TRBV7-2 and TRBJ2-7, is as follows: GAGVSQSPSNKVTEKGKDVELRCDPISGHTALYWYRQSLGQGLEFLIYFQGNSAPDKSGLPSDRFSAERTGGSVSTLTIQRTQQEDSAVYLCASSQLAGAYEQYFGPGTRLTVT.

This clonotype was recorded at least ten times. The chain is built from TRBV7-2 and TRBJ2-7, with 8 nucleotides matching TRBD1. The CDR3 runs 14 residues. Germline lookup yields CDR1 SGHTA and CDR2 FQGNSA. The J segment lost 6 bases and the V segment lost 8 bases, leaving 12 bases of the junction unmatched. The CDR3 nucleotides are TGTGCCAGCGGATCCGGGACAGGTGTGAGCGAGCAGTACTTC. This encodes CASGSGTGVSEQYF.

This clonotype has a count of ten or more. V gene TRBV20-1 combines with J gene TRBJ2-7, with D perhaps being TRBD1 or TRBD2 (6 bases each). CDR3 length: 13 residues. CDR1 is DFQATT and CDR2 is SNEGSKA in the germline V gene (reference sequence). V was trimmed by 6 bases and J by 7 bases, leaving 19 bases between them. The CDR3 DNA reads TGCAGTGCCCCGGGACAAGGTCGGGGGGAGCAGTACTTC. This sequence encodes CSAPGQGRGEQYF.